A selection of T cell receptor beta chains follows, all from one sample in a study of PD-L1 blockade in urothelial cancer. Produced via immunoSEQ multiplex PCR; TCRdb's table is partial and in-frame only. The sample carries roughly 120,000 clones, around 89% recorded once. Sequenced here: PBMCs, sampled around atezolizumab (anti-PD-L1) treatment. These receptors were obtained from a man between 60 and 75 years old with urothelial cancer. CDR3s include the opening cysteine and the closing phenylalanine or tryptophan. The order of the fields is V gene, D gene, CDR3 length, J gene, clone size, CDR3 DNA, CDR3 protein. The D gene is left open where the match is weak. Some rows have no size entry. The others give once, few or many, or a class for an expanded clone.

v_gene: TRBV7-6; d_gene: NA; len: 13; j_gene: TRBJ1-2; abundance: NA; CDR3nt: TGTGCCAGCAGCCCCGGACAGACTGGGGGCTACACCTTC; CDR3aa: CASSPGQTGGYTF
v_gene: TRBV6-6; d_gene: TRBD2; len: 16; j_gene: TRBJ2-3; abundance: NA; CDR3nt: TGTGCCAGCAGATTAGCGGGGGGGCCGAGCACAGATACGCAGTATTTT; CDR3aa: CASRLAGGPSTDTQYF
v_gene: TRBV7-3; d_gene: NA; len: 13; j_gene: TRBJ1-1; abundance: once; CDR3nt: TGTGCCAGCAAATTTCAGGCAAACACTGAAGCTTTCTTT; CDR3aa: CASKFQANTEAFF
v_gene: TRBV6-5; d_gene: TRBD1; len: 14; j_gene: TRBJ1-1; abundance: NA; CDR3nt: TGTGCCAGCAGTTCCCGGACAGGGGACACTGAAGCTTTCTTT; CDR3aa: CASSSRTGDTEAFF
v_gene: TRBV4-2; d_gene: TRBD1; len: 13; j_gene: TRBJ2-5; abundance: NA; CDR3nt: TGTGCCAGCAGTCCGGGACAGCAAGAGACCCAGTACTTC; CDR3aa: CASSPGQQETQYF
v_gene: TRBV28; d_gene: NA; len: 14; j_gene: TRBJ1-2; abundance: NA; CDR3nt: TGTGCCAGCCTGATAGGGGGGGGCGCTCGCGGCTACACCTTC; CDR3aa: CASLIGGGARGYTF
v_gene: TRBV11-2; d_gene: TRBD1; len: 16; j_gene: TRBJ2-4; abundance: NA; CDR3nt: TGTGCCAGCAGCCATCAGACAGGGTTAAGCCAAAACATTCAGTACTTC; CDR3aa: CASSHQTGLSQNIQYF
v_gene: TRBV19; d_gene: NA; len: 15; j_gene: TRBJ1-1; abundance: NA; CDR3nt: TGTGCCAGTAGTATAAAGCCGAGTGTGTACACTGAAGCTTTCTTT; CDR3aa: CASSIKPSVYTEAFF
v_gene: TRBV5-1; d_gene: TRBD1; len: 15; j_gene: TRBJ1-4; abundance: NA; CDR3nt: TGCGCCAGCAGCACAGCCGGGACAGGGGGAGAAAAACTGTTTTTT; CDR3aa: CASSTAGTGGEKLFF
v_gene: TRBV28; d_gene: NA; len: 11; j_gene: TRBJ2-7; abundance: NA; CDR3nt: TGTGCCAGCAGTTTAGGGACTCCTCAGTACTTC; CDR3aa: CASSLGTPQYF
v_gene: TRBV7-2; d_gene: NA; len: 14; j_gene: TRBJ2-3; abundance: NA; CDR3nt: TGTGCCAGCAGCTTGCGACACCTCACAGATACGCAGTATTTT; CDR3aa: CASSLRHLTDTQYF
v_gene: TRBV7-3; d_gene: TRBD2; len: 16; j_gene: TRBJ2-1; abundance: NA; CDR3nt: TGTGCCAGCAGCTCCTCACTAGCGGGAGGGCGGAATGAGCAGTTCTTC; CDR3aa: CASSSSLAGGRNEQFF
v_gene: TRBV5-1; d_gene: TRBD2; len: 14; j_gene: TRBJ2-7; abundance: NA; CDR3nt: TGCGCCAGCAGCTTGGGTTGGGGAGGGTACGAGCAGTACTTC; CDR3aa: CASSLGWGGYEQYF
v_gene: TRBV11-2; d_gene: NA; len: 14; j_gene: TRBJ2-7; abundance: NA; CDR3nt: TGTGCCAGCAGCTTAGATCCCGTATCCTACGAGCAGTACTTC; CDR3aa: CASSLDPVSYEQYF
v_gene: TRBV5-1; d_gene: TRBD1; len: 13; j_gene: TRBJ1-1; abundance: NA; CDR3nt: TGCGCCAGCAGGCCCGGACAGGGTACTGAAGCTTTCTTT; CDR3aa: CASRPGQGTEAFF
v_gene: TRBV28; d_gene: NA; len: 15; j_gene: TRBJ2-7; abundance: NA; CDR3nt: TGTGCCAGCACAGCTGGGGGGAGTGGTTCCTACGAGCAGTACTTC; CDR3aa: CASTAGGSGSYEQYF
v_gene: TRBV7-8; d_gene: TRBD1; len: 14; j_gene: TRBJ1-5; abundance: NA; CDR3nt: TGTGCCAGCAGCGAGGGACAGGGCTATCAGCCCCAGCATTTT; CDR3aa: CASSEGQGYQPQHF